The 13 T cell receptor beta chains listed next were all sequenced from one sample in a study of human T cells and chemical hapten exposure. Time point given: patch test 2, 6 weeks after DPC sensitization. The sample's treatment: therapeutic diphenylcyclopropenone sensitization with weekly scalp DPC. TCRdb recomputed calls from the RACE reads with MiXCR, one row per CDR3 protein. The table shows 80,000 to 95,000 distinct CDR3 sequences, with 8% to 13% occurring only once. The input for sequencing was whole blood, taken in connection with sensitization to the hapten diphenylcyclopropenone (DPC). All receptors come from a man aged 35-49 years with alopecia areata. Some clones in this sample may be carry-over from other donors' samples.

Only a few counts were recorded for this clonotype. The CDR3, as DNA: TGTGCCTGGAGTGTACACCCCTACGAGCAGTACTTC. It codes for CAWSVHPYEQYF. The V and J genes are TRBV30 and TRBJ2-7; D not certain. The CDR3 totals 12 residues. Looked up from germline, CDR1 is GTSNPN and CDR2 is SVGIG (reference sequence). Trimming left V 0 bases short and J 2 bases short, with 5 bases between.

The chain carries TRBV19 and TRBJ1-4, with D perhaps TRBD1 (5 bases). CDR3 length: 14 residues. Deletions cut 4 bases from V and 5 bases from J, with 11 bases between. Germline loops: CDR1 LNHDA, CDR2 SQIVND (reference sequence). The CDR3: CASSTWTKNEKLFF. CDR3 coding DNA: TGTGCCAGTAGTACCTGGACAAAGAATGAAAAACTGTTTTTT. The full variable domain, its missing parts supplied by reference TRBV19 and TRBJ1-4, is DGGITQSPKYLFRKEGQNVTLSCEQNLNHDAMYWYRQDPGQGLRLIYYSQIVNDFQKGDIAEGYSVSREKKESFPLTVTSAQKNPTAFYLCASSTWTKNEKLFFGSGTQLSVL.

This clonotype was recorded many times. The gene calls are TRBV6-5 and TRBJ1-5, with 10 bases that match TRBD1. Germline V gene lookup returns CDR1 MNHEY and CDR2 SVGAGI. This CDR3 contains 16 residues. The ends lost 4 bases at V and 7 bases at J; junction bases unmatched: 10. The CDR3 nucleotides are TGTGCCAGCAGTTTTATATCCGGGACAGGGGACCAGCCCCAGCATTTT. Amino acids: CASSFISGTGDQPQHF.

This chain connects TRBV9 to TRBJ1-1; D is unresolved. The germline V and J ends were trimmed by 0 bases and 3 bases, with 12 bases remaining between them. This CDR3 is built from 15 residues. Germline assignment: CDR1 SGDLS and CDR2 YYNGEE. Here the CDR3 DNA reads TGTGCCAGCAGCGTAGGTGGCAGTCGAGACACTGAAGCTTTCTTT. Protein: CASSVGGSRDTEAFF.

This chain uses TRBV6-5 with TRBJ2-7, with 7 nucleotides matching TRBD1. V gave up 5 bases and J gave up 0 bases; unmatched junction bases: 7. Germline CDR1 MNHEY, CDR2 SVGAGI. CDR3 length: 15 residues. CDR3: CASSPGQASSYEQYV. CDR3 nucleotides: TGTGCCAGCAGTCCCGGACAGGCCAGCTCCTACGAGCAGTACGTC.

This clonotype turned up a few times. The chain uses TRBV7-9 and TRBJ2-3, with D unresolved. This CDR3 is 13 amino acids long. The V and J ends lost 4 bases and 6 bases respectively, with 11 bases between them. The germline CDR1 and CDR2 sequences are SEHNR and FQNEAQ (reference sequence). CDR3 in DNA: TGTGCCAGCAGCTCTACCCCCGCGGATACGCAGTATTTT. It specifies CASSSTPADTQYF.

The chain's CDR3 is CASGIDRQGNEAFF. The DNA of the CDR3 is TGCGCCAGTGGGATCGATCGACAGGGGAATGAAGCTTTCTTT. The chain links TRBV5-1 to TRBJ1-1; 8 nucleotides agree with TRBD1. The germline V gene encodes CDR1 SGHRS and CDR2 YFSETQ. J gave up 7 bases and V 8 bases, and 13 bases lay outside the gene matches. The CDR3 runs 14 residues.

The chain joins TRBV7-2 to TRBJ2-2; perhaps TRBD2 as D (5 bases). The V end lost 5 bases, the J end lost 0 bases, and 19 bases lay between the germline ends. Germline loops: CDR1 SGHTA, CDR2 FQGNSA. The CDR3 has 18 residues. CDR3 DNA sequence: TGTGCCAGCAGCGTAGTCCCTAGTGGACTGCCGAACACCGGGGAGCTGTTTTTT. This codes for CASSVVPSGLPNTGELFF.

This clonotype was counted between two and nine times. The rearrangement uses TRBV7-2 and TRBJ2-1, with TRBD1 matching 7 bases. Germline V gives CDR1 SGHTA, CDR2 FQGNSA. V shed 7 bases, J shed 11 bases, and the junction held 11 bases outside the gene matches. The CDR3 is 13 residues long. The CDR3 sequence: CASKDRQGNQQFF. CDR3 DNA: TGTGCCAGCAAGGACAGGCAGGGGAATCAGCAGTTCTTC.

This clonotype was seen repeatedly, ten times or more. V usage is TRBV6-2 or TRBV6-3 and J usage is TRBJ2-7, with TRBD2 as a possible D gene (6 bases). Germline lookup yields CDR1 MNHEY and CDR2 SVGEGT. The germline V and J ends were trimmed by 10 bases and 5 bases, with 24 bases remaining between them. The CDR3 extends over 15 amino acids. The CDR3 DNA follows: TGTGCCACCGGGGTGACGGGAGCCGCAAATCACGAGCAGTACGTC. Translating it yields CATGVTGAANHEQYV.

The DNA for the CDR3 is TGCAGTGCTAGAGATTTGAGACTAGCGGGTAATACGCAGTATTTT. It is translated as CSARDLRLAGNTQYF. This chain uses TRBV20-1 with TRBJ2-3, with 10 bases lining up with TRBD2. CDR1 DFQATT and CDR2 SNEGSKA come from the germline V gene (reference sequence). The CDR3 runs 15 residues. V was pared by 0 bases and J by 7 bases, with 7 bases of the junction left unmatched.

In its sample, this clonotype was seen a few times. The CDR3 loop is CASSLGRERYTGELFF. CDR3 bases: TGTGCCAGCAGCTTAGGGCGGGAGAGGTACACCGGGGAGCTGTTTTTT. The chain uses TRBV5-4 and TRBJ2-2; 7 bases agree with TRBD2. V shed 2 bases and J 3 bases; nucleotides not matched to a gene: 7. Germline loops: CDR1 SGHNT, CDR2 YYREEE (reference sequence). This CDR3 contains 16 residues.

This clonotype was seen repeatedly, ten times or more. The chain recombines TRBV25-1 with TRBJ2-5; perhaps D is TRBD1 or TRBD2 (5 bases each). Trimming left V 0 bases short and J 4 bases short, with 9 bases between. Germline values: CDR1 MGHDK, CDR2 SYGVNS. This CDR3 is 14 amino acids long. The CDR3, as DNA: TGTGCCAGCAGTGAATATTGGGGGAGAGAGACCCAGTACTTC. Amino acids: CASSEYWGRETQYF.